Listed below are T cell receptor beta chains from one sample, sequenced in a study of post-analysis software for immune sequencing data. TCRdb itself ran the PCR reads through MiXCR, one entry per CDR3 protein. The sample contains 450,000 to 700,000 distinct CDR3 sequences, about 40% of which appear only once. The sequenced sample consisted of blood. The receptor source for this set is a girl aged 10-17 years with multiple sclerosis. Each CDR3 is given with its conserved first and last residue. A D gene is named only where the DNA matches it firmly. Size is stated for part of the rows, as once, few or many counts, or as a class when the clone is expanded.

j_gene: TRBJ2-1
v_gene: TRBV20-1
abundance: few
d_gene: .
CDR3aa: CSASGGLEQFF
CDR3nt: TGCAGTGCTAGCGGGGGTCTTGAGCAGTTCTTC

j_gene: TRBJ2-3
v_gene: TRBV29-1
abundance: few
d_gene: .
CDR3aa: CSAEGGSRTDTQYF
CDR3nt: TGCAGCGCCGAGGGGGGAAGCCGCACAGATACGCAGTATTTT

j_gene: TRBJ1-2
v_gene: TRBV4-1
abundance: once
d_gene: .
CDR3aa: CASSQTGANYGYTF
CDR3nt: TGCGCCAGCAGCCAAACAGGAGCCAACTATGGCTACACCTTC

j_gene: TRBJ2-1
v_gene: TRBV6-1
abundance: .
d_gene: .
CDR3aa: CASSPYRRDSSYNEQFF
CDR3nt: TGTGCCAGCAGCCCATACCGCAGGGATAGCTCCTACAATGAGCAGTTCTTC

j_gene: TRBJ2-1
v_gene: TRBV4-1
abundance: .
d_gene: .
CDR3aa: CASSQDQAGPFVNEQFF
CDR3nt: TGCGCCAGCAGCCAAGATCAGGCGGGACCCTTCGTGAATGAGCAGTTCTTC

j_gene: TRBJ1-5
v_gene: TRBV27
abundance: .
d_gene: .
CDR3aa: CASSFRGAGPLAQHF
CDR3nt: TGTGCCAGCAGCTTTCGGGGAGCCGGGCCCCTCGCCCAGCATTTT

j_gene: TRBJ2-7
v_gene: TRBV3-1
abundance: .
d_gene: .
CDR3aa: CASSPTDFEQYF
CDR3nt: TGTGCCAGCAGCCCAACAGACTTCGAGCAGTACTTC

j_gene: TRBJ2-7
v_gene: TRBV11-1
abundance: once
d_gene: .
CDR3aa: CASSLEEGENYEQYF
CDR3nt: TGTGCCAGCAGCTTAGAAGAGGGAGAGAACTACGAGCAGTACTTC

j_gene: TRBJ2-1
v_gene: TRBV7-3
abundance: few
d_gene: TRBD2
CDR3aa: CASSLTPDNLVTSGGRNNEQFF
CDR3nt: TGTGCCAGCAGCTTAACCCCCGATAACCTCGTGACTAGCGGGGGGAGGAACAATGAGCAGTTCTTC

j_gene: TRBJ2-7
v_gene: TRBV6-5
abundance: few
d_gene: TRBD2
CDR3aa: CASSYKGLVSSYEQYF
CDR3nt: TGTGCCAGCAGTTACAAAGGACTAGTGAGCTCCTACGAGCAGTACTTC

j_gene: TRBJ1-4
v_gene: TRBV4-1
abundance: few
d_gene: .
CDR3aa: CASSQGNEKLFF
CDR3nt: TGCGCCAGCAGCCAAGGGAATGAAAAACTGTTTTTT

j_gene: TRBJ1-2
v_gene: TRBV5-1
abundance: few
d_gene: .
CDR3aa: CASSLASSPYGYTF
CDR3nt: TGCGCCAGCAGCTTGGCGAGCAGCCCCTATGGCTACACCTTC

j_gene: TRBJ2-2
v_gene: TRBV3-1
abundance: few
d_gene: .
CDR3aa: CASSPRTGAEENTGELFF
CDR3nt: TGTGCCAGCAGCCCCCGAACCGGTGCAGAAGAGAACACCGGGGAGCTGTTTTTT

j_gene: TRBJ2-1
v_gene: TRBV7-2
abundance: .
d_gene: TRBD2
CDR3aa: CASGLASYNEQFF
CDR3nt: TGTGCCAGCGGACTAGCTTCCTACAATGAGCAGTTCTTC

j_gene: TRBJ1-4
v_gene: TRBV12-3/TRBV12-4
abundance: .
d_gene: .
CDR3aa: CASSFETTNEKLFF
CDR3nt: TGTGCCAGCAGTTTTGAAACGACTAATGAAAAACTGTTTTTT

j_gene: TRBJ2-4
v_gene: TRBV28
abundance: once
d_gene: TRBD1
CDR3aa: CASSLSGTVYGQYF
CDR3nt: TGTGCCAGCAGTTTATCCGGGACAGTTTACGGGCAGTACTTC

j_gene: TRBJ2-5
v_gene: TRBV11-2
abundance: .
d_gene: .
CDR3aa: CASSLDRRTQETQYF
CDR3nt: TGTGCCAGCAGCTTAGATCGCAGGACCCAAGAGACCCAGTACTTC

j_gene: TRBJ1-2
v_gene: TRBV9
abundance: .
d_gene: .
CDR3aa: CASSVGLNRNYGYTF
CDR3nt: TGTGCCAGCAGCGTAGGACTAAATCGTAACTATGGCTACACCTTC

j_gene: TRBJ2-7
v_gene: TRBV6-6
abundance: few
d_gene: .
CDR3aa: CASTLGQSYEQYF
CDR3nt: TGTGCCAGCACCCTAGGACAGTCCTACGAGCAGTACTTC

j_gene: TRBJ1-6
v_gene: TRBV6-2/TRBV6-3
abundance: .
d_gene: .
CDR3aa: CASSYRDLGTDSPLHF
CDR3nt: TGTGCCAGCAGTTACCGGGACCTAGGGACGGATTCACCCCTCCACTTT